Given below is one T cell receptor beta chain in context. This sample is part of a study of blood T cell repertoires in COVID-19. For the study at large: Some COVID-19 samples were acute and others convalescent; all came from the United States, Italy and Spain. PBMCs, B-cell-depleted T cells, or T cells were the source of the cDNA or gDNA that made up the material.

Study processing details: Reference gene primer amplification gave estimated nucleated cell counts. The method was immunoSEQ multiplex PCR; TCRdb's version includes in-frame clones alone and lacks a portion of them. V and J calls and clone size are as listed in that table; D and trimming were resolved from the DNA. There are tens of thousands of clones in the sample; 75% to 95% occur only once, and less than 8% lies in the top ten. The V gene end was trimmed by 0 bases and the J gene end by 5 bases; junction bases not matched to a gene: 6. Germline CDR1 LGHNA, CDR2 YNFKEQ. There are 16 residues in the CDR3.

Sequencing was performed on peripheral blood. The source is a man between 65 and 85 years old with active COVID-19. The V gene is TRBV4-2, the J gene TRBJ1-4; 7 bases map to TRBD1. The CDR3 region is CASSQDPGTANEKLFF. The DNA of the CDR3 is TGTGCCAGCAGCCAAGATCCCGGGACAGCCAATGAAAAACTGTTTTTT.